This T cell receptor (beta chain) was recovered during a study of Ad26.COV2.S vaccination and SARS-CoV-2 variants. This table comes from immunoSEQ multiplex PCR, and its TCRdb copy is limited to in-frame clones, with some not included. The sample yields around 370,000 clones, about 85% seen once. Treatment denoted: 15 to 20 received Ad26.COV2.S at low or high dose, single or two shots; about 5 received placebo; per-sample allocation not given. Vaccine and placebo recipients were sampled on day 63 after the first injection. CDR3 length equals 14 residues. Germline-derived CDR1 and CDR2 are MNHEY and SVGAGI. The ends were cut back, 2 bases at V and 7 bases at J, with 11 bases in the middle. This clone was recorded only once.

This specimen was peripheral blood, taken in a trial of Ad26.COV2.S vaccine versus placebo. This TCR came from a person between 18 and 59 years old who received the Ad26.COV2.S COVID-19 vaccine or a placebo. The chain combines TRBV6-5 with TRBJ2-2; D possibly corresponds to TRBD1 (5 bases). This CDR3 is CASSYAGSGGELFF. The CDR3 DNA sequence: TGTGCCAGCAGTTACGCAGGGTCGGGCGGGGAGCTGTTTTTT.